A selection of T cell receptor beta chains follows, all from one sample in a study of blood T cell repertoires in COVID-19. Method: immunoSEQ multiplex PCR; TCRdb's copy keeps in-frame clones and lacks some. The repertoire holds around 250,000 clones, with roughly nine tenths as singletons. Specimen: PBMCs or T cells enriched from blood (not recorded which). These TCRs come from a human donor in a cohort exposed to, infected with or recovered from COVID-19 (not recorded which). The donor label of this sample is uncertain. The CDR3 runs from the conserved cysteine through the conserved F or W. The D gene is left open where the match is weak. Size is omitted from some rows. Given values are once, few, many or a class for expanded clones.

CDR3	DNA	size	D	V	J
CASSPGTGRIYEQYF	TGTGCCAGCAGCCCAGGGACAGGGAGGATCTACGAGCAGTACTTC	-	TRBD1	TRBV3-1/TRBV3-2	TRBJ2-7
CASSSKALRQSSGNTIYF	TGTGCCAGCAGCTCCAAGGCACTCAGACAGAGCTCTGGAAACACCATATATTTT	-	-	TRBV7-9	TRBJ1-3
CASRTSWNTGELFF	TGTGCCAGCAGGACTAGCTGGAACACCGGGGAGCTGTTTTTT	-	TRBD2	TRBV19	TRBJ2-2
CASSQGLAGISSYNEQFF	TGTGCCAGCAGCCAGGGACTAGCGGGGATAAGCTCCTACAATGAGCAGTTCTTC	once	TRBD2	TRBV7-8	TRBJ2-1
CSVEYTGPNEQFF	TGCAGCGTTGAATATACAGGGCCCAATGAGCAGTTCTTC	-	-	TRBV29-1	TRBJ2-1
CASSLISNEQFF	TGTGCCAGCAGTTTAATTAGCAATGAGCAGTTCTTC	-	-	TRBV28	TRBJ2-1
CASSRGGARTDTQYF	TGTGCCAGCAGCCGGGGGGGGGCCCGCACAGATACGCAGTATTTT	few	TRBD2	TRBV5-4	TRBJ2-3
CASSPGGNSPLHF	TGTGCCAGCAGTCCGGGGGGCAATTCACCCCTCCACTTT	-	-	TRBV4-2	TRBJ1-6
CASVGAGETQYF	TGTGCCAGCGTGGGGGCCGGGGAGACCCAGTACTTC	-	-	TRBV19	TRBJ2-5
CASRAEAVGGNGYTF	TGTGCCAGCAGGGCGGAGGCCGTGGGGGGGAATGGCTACACCTTC	-	-	TRBV6-5	TRBJ1-2
CASSRGTINNSPLHF	TGTGCCAGCAGTAGGGGGACAATTAATAATTCACCCCTCCACTTT	-	-	TRBV6-5	TRBJ1-6
CASAYGSLGGTQYF	TGCGCCAGCGCCTACGGGTCACTAGGGGGTACGCAGTATTTT	-	-	TRBV5-1	TRBJ2-3
CASSALWTEAFF	TGTGCCAGCAGCGCGCTTTGGACTGAAGCTTTCTTT	-	-	TRBV7-2	TRBJ1-1
CASRRGDFGDYGYTF	TGCGCCAGCCGCAGGGGGGATTTCGGAGACTATGGCTACACCTTC	-	TRBD1	TRBV5-1	TRBJ1-2
CASSFGLAGDTQYF	TGTGCCAGCAGCTTCGGACTAGCAGGCGATACGCAGTATTTT	-	TRBD2	TRBV7-3	TRBJ2-3
CASSPGGSQETQYF	TGTGCCAGTAGCCCGGGGGGATCCCAAGAGACCCAGTACTTC	-	TRBD2	TRBV19	TRBJ2-5
CASWAGLTRTDTQYF	TGTGCCAGCTGGGCCGGACTAACCCGCACAGATACGCAGTATTTT	once	-	TRBV28	TRBJ2-3
CSVEDRGGYTF	TGCAGCGTTGAAGATCGGGGAGGCTACACCTTC	-	-	TRBV29-1	TRBJ1-2
CASSLGRGQSAANEQFF	TGTGCCAGCAGCTTAGGCCGAGGACAGAGTGCCGCCAATGAGCAGTTCTTC	-	-	TRBV7-9	TRBJ2-1
CASSPEQGAHEQYF	TGCGCCAGCAGCCCGGAACAGGGGGCCCACGAGCAGTACTTC	-	TRBD1	TRBV5-1	TRBJ2-7
CASSEGAGGTDTQYF	TGTGCCAGCAGTGAAGGAGCGGGAGGCACAGATACGCAGTATTTT	-	TRBD2	TRBV6-1	TRBJ2-3
CASRGSLHSNQPQHF	TGTGCCAGCAGGGGCAGTCTCCATAGCAATCAGCCCCAGCATTTT	-	-	TRBV2	TRBJ1-5
CASSLDSQTYGYTF	TGTGCCAGCAGCTTAGATAGCCAGACCTATGGCTACACCTTC	-	-	TRBV7-2	TRBJ1-2
CASSRTSTKTQYF	TGTGCCAGCAGTCGGACTAGCACAAAGACCCAGTACTTC	-	TRBD2	TRBV12-3/TRBV12-4	TRBJ2-5
CASSLERSTEAFF	TGCGCCAGCAGCTTGGAGCGGAGCACTGAAGCTTTCTTT	-	-	TRBV5-1	TRBJ1-1
CASTGLKGHYGYTF	TGTGCCAGCACTGGGTTAAAGGGGCACTATGGCTACACCTTC	-	-	TRBV2	TRBJ1-2
CASSFTGGTEAFF	TGTGCCAGCAGCTTTACAGGGGGGACTGAAGCTTTCTTT	-	TRBD1	TRBV5-6	TRBJ1-1
CASSTGSGGASTDTQYF	TGTGCCAGTAGTACCGGTAGCGGGGGGGCTAGCACAGATACGCAGTATTTT	-	TRBD2	TRBV19	TRBJ2-3
CASSVKGTGTDTQYF	TGTGCCAGCAGCGTTAAGGGGACAGGCACAGATACGCAGTATTTT	-	TRBD1	TRBV9	TRBJ2-3
CSVDQVPGGGTEAFF	TGCAGCGTTGATCAGGTCCCAGGGGGCGGAACTGAAGCTTTCTTT	-	TRBD1	TRBV29-1	TRBJ1-1
CASSLAGGSNTEAFF	TGTGCCAGCAGCTTAGCGGGGGGTTCGAACACTGAAGCTTTCTTT	once	-	TRBV7-9	TRBJ1-1
CASRPDSTMPQHF	TGTGCCAGCAGACCGGACTCGACGATGCCCCAGCATTTT	-	-	TRBV28	TRBJ1-5
CASSPGTENTEAFF	TGTGCCAGCTCACCCGGGACAGAGAACACTGAAGCTTTCTTT	few	TRBD1	TRBV18	TRBJ1-1
CSVLQRGGTGELFF	TGCAGCGTTCTCCAGCGGGGGGGTACCGGGGAGCTGTTTTTT	-	TRBD2	TRBV29-1	TRBJ2-2
CAWLQGGNTIYF	TGTGCCTGGTTGCAGGGGGGAAACACCATATATTTT	-	-	TRBV30	TRBJ1-3
CASSVGGTNNEQFF	TGCGCCAGCAGTGTCGGGGGGACCAACAATGAGCAGTTCTTC	few	TRBD2	TRBV10-1	TRBJ2-1
CASSLAQNLETQYF	TGTGCCAGCAGCTTGGCGCAGAACCTAGAGACCCAGTACTTC	once	-	TRBV5-6	TRBJ2-5
CASSPDRGETEAFF	TGTGCCAGCAGCCCTGACAGGGGCGAGACTGAAGCTTTCTTT	once	TRBD1	TRBV11-2	TRBJ1-1
CASRSEEGMKETQYF	TGTGCAAGTCGCTCCGAGGAGGGTATGAAAGAGACCCAGTACTTC	-	-	TRBV12-2	TRBJ2-5
CASSPRAGLNTEAFF	TGTGCCAGCTCACCGCGGGCAGGATTGAACACTGAAGCTTTCTTT	once	-	TRBV18	TRBJ1-1
CASSPLEGDEKLFF	TGTGCCAGCAGCCCTCTTGAGGGAGATGAAAAACTGTTTTTT	-	-	TRBV11-2	TRBJ1-4
CASSPMEATYNEQFF	TGTGCCAGCTCACCAATGGAGGCTACCTACAATGAGCAGTTCTTC	-	-	TRBV18	TRBJ2-1
CASSSPETLNTEAFF	TGTGCCAGCAGCTCACCAGAGACACTGAACACTGAAGCTTTCTTT	once	-	TRBV5-4	TRBJ1-1
CASRKRGRRAWDGYTF	TGTGCCAGCCGGAAGCGAGGGCGGCGGGCTTGGGATGGCTACACCTTC	-	-	TRBV19	TRBJ1-2
CAAQRQGQETQYF	TGTGCCGCCCAGAGACAGGGACAAGAGACCCAGTACTTC	-	TRBD1	TRBV5-4	TRBJ2-5
CASSFSVGLNEKLFF	TGCGCCAGCAGCTTTTCGGTTGGACTTAATGAAAAACTGTTTTTT	-	-	TRBV5-1	TRBJ1-4